This T cell receptor beta chain was recorded in a study of T-cell reconstitution after alpha-beta-depleted transplantation in children (dated by TCRdb to the mid-2010s). Regarding the study in general: Using TCR repertoire profiling, the study followed T-cell immune reconstitution in a quantitative way in children after TCRalphabeta/CD19-depleted allogeneic hematopoietic cell transplantation.

Libraries were built with PCR. TCRdb names Illumina HiSeq 2500 as the instrument used. Molecular barcoding was employed in the preparation of TCR libraries, with unique molecular identifiers being used to normalize TCRbeta repertoire quantification. TCRdb trimmed public reads at Q25 via fastp, called clones via MiXCR and kept in-frame beta chains. Duplicate CDR3 protein sequences are folded into a single record with the most common DNA and genes. In all, the sample holds about 120,000 distinct CDR3 sequences, and 9% to 12% of those were seen once. Approximately 7.9% of the sample goes to the ten largest clones. Via the germline V gene (reference sequence), CDR1 is LGHDT and CDR2 YNNKEL. There are 16 amino acids in the CDR3, from cysteine to phenylalanine inclusive. Solely the CDR3 DNA is kept, with 48 bases framed from the first base. V and J are trimmed by 4 bases and 4 bases, and the gene matches miss 11 bases of the junction.

In this sample, this clonotype turned up many times. Its antigen has not been determined. No much larger clonotype is one base removed from it; base qualities were not supplied. This material consisted of PBMCs from the stem cell graft donor, taken from the stem cell graft. The rearranged chain carries TRBV3-1 and TRBJ2-3, with 7 bases matching TRBD2. The TCR comes from a human donor who donated a stem cell graft to a child with acute lymphoblastic leukemia. The nucleotides are TGTGCCAGCAGCCCACCCGGAGGACTAGGGGCAGATACGCAGTATTTT. It translates to CASSPPGGLGADTQYF.